These T cell receptor beta chains were read from a single sample in a study of type 1 regulatory T cells. These TCRs' antigens remain unknown. MiXCR, applied by TCRdb to the reads, yields one record per CDR3 protein. The sample consists of about 74,000 distinct CDR3 sequences, roughly three fifths of them appearing once. The specimen sequenced was cultured T cells, either the whole culture or a sorted T cell fraction (not recorded which). These receptors came from a human donor in good health. Each CDR3 is given with its conserved first and last residue. Fields, in order: V gene, J gene, D gene, clone size, CDR3 DNA, CDR3 protein. D genes are given only for firm matches. Only part of the rows carry a size: once, few, many, or a class if the clone is expanded.

v_call: TRBV6-2/TRBV6-3; j_call: TRBJ2-7; d_call: TRBD1; clone_size: -; cdr3_nt: TGTGACAGCAGTTCGCCCGGGACAGGGATTTACGAGCAGTACTTC; cdr3_aa: CDSSSPGTGIYEQYF
v_call: TRBV29-1; j_call: TRBJ2-1; d_call: TRBD2; clone_size: -; cdr3_nt: TGCAGCGTTCTCGAGACTAGCGGGAGAGGGGAGCAGTTCTTC; cdr3_aa: CSVLETSGRGEQFF
v_call: TRBV12-3/TRBV12-4; j_call: TRBJ1-1; d_call: TRBD1; clone_size: -; cdr3_nt: TGTGCCAGCAGTACATACAGGGGCATGAACACTGAAGCTTTCTTT; cdr3_aa: CASSTYRGMNTEAFF
v_call: TRBV30; j_call: TRBJ2-7; d_call: -; clone_size: once; cdr3_nt: TGTGCCTGGACCGGGGGAGCCTACGAGCAGTACTTC; cdr3_aa: CAWTGGAYEQYF
v_call: TRBV5-1; j_call: TRBJ1-1; d_call: -; clone_size: -; cdr3_nt: TGCGCCAGCAGCTTGGTCAGGGAGACTGAAGCTTTCTTT; cdr3_aa: CASSLVRETEAFF
v_call: TRBV28; j_call: TRBJ2-1; d_call: TRBD2; clone_size: -; cdr3_nt: TGTGCCAGCCGAACTAGCGGGACTGGCAATGAGCAGTTCTTC; cdr3_aa: CASRTSGTGNEQFF
v_call: TRBV27; j_call: TRBJ2-7; d_call: TRBD2; clone_size: -; cdr3_nt: TGTGCCAGCAGTGTCACCGGGACTAGCCTAACCTACGAGCAGTACTTC; cdr3_aa: CASSVTGTSLTYEQYF
v_call: TRBV2; j_call: TRBJ2-7; d_call: TRBD2; clone_size: -; cdr3_nt: TGTGCCAGCAGTGACTTACTAGCGGGAGTCGAGCAGTACTTC; cdr3_aa: CASSDLLAGVEQYF
v_call: TRBV7-3; j_call: TRBJ1-2; d_call: TRBD1; clone_size: -; cdr3_nt: TGTGCCAGCAGCTCACGACAGGGGCTCGGTGGCTACACCTTC; cdr3_aa: CASSSRQGLGGYTF
v_call: TRBV4-1; j_call: TRBJ2-5; d_call: -; clone_size: -; cdr3_nt: TGCGCCAGCAGCCAAGGTCTGACCGGGACCCAGTACTTC; cdr3_aa: CASSQGLTGTQYF
v_call: TRBV19; j_call: TRBJ2-3; d_call: TRBD2; clone_size: -; cdr3_nt: TGTGCCAGTAACCCTAGCGGAACAGATACGCAGTATTTT; cdr3_aa: CASNPSGTDTQYF
v_call: TRBV27; j_call: TRBJ1-1; d_call: -; clone_size: -; cdr3_nt: TGTGCCAGCAGTGGAATCGGGGCCGGGCACACTGAAGCTTTCTTT; cdr3_aa: CASSGIGAGHTEAFF
v_call: TRBV12-3/TRBV12-4; j_call: TRBJ2-7; d_call: TRBD1; clone_size: -; cdr3_nt: TGTGCCAGCAGTTACCACAGGGGGATCTGGTACGAGCAGTACTTC; cdr3_aa: CASSYHRGIWYEQYF
v_call: TRBV18; j_call: TRBJ1-6; d_call: -; clone_size: -; cdr3_nt: TGTGCCAGCTCACCCGGGAGTGGGGGGCGTAATTCACCCCTCCACTTT; cdr3_aa: CASSPGSGGRNSPLHF
v_call: TRBV20-1; j_call: TRBJ2-7; d_call: -; clone_size: -; cdr3_nt: TGCAGTGCCAGTCCGGGAGCTAGCTACGAGCAGTACTTC; cdr3_aa: CSASPGASYEQYF
v_call: TRBV7-7; j_call: TRBJ2-3; d_call: -; clone_size: -; cdr3_nt: TGTGCCAGCAGCCCCGAACCGGGGACAGATACGCAGTATTTT; cdr3_aa: CASSPEPGTDTQYF
v_call: TRBV12-3/TRBV12-4; j_call: TRBJ2-2; d_call: TRBD2; clone_size: -; cdr3_nt: TGTGCCAGCAGCTACCGGGCTAGCGGGAGGGACACCGGGGAGCTGTTTTTT; cdr3_aa: CASSYRASGRDTGELFF
v_call: TRBV6-1; j_call: TRBJ2-1; d_call: TRBD2; clone_size: -; cdr3_nt: TGTGCCAGCAGGGGAATCCCGGGAGGGCCGGTTGAGCAGTTCTTC; cdr3_aa: CASRGIPGGPVEQFF
v_call: TRBV27; j_call: TRBJ2-7; d_call: -; clone_size: once; cdr3_nt: TGTGCCAGCAGTTTCACACAGGGAGACGAGCAGTACTTC; cdr3_aa: CASSFTQGDEQYF
v_call: TRBV7-2; j_call: TRBJ2-3; d_call: -; clone_size: few; cdr3_nt: TGTGCCAGCAGCCCTAATCCAGGAGATACGCAGTATTTT; cdr3_aa: CASSPNPGDTQYF
v_call: TRBV15; j_call: TRBJ1-1; d_call: -; clone_size: -; cdr3_nt: TGTGCCACCAGCAGGCCTGTAATGAACACTGAAGCTTTCTTT; cdr3_aa: CATSRPVMNTEAFF
v_call: TRBV19; j_call: TRBJ2-7; d_call: TRBD2; clone_size: -; cdr3_nt: TGTGCCAGTAGTACACCGGGACTAGCCTCCTACGAGCAGTACTTC; cdr3_aa: CASSTPGLASYEQYF
v_call: TRBV7-3; j_call: TRBJ2-1; d_call: -; clone_size: -; cdr3_nt: TGTGCCAGCAGCCCATCTGGTTGGGCCCGTCGTAATGAGCAGTTCTTC; cdr3_aa: CASSPSGWARRNEQFF
v_call: TRBV25-1; j_call: TRBJ1-4; d_call: -; clone_size: few; cdr3_nt: TGTGCCAGCAGTGAACACCGCACAACTAATGAAAAACTGTTTTTT; cdr3_aa: CASSEHRTTNEKLFF
v_call: TRBV7-3; j_call: TRBJ2-3; d_call: -; clone_size: few; cdr3_nt: TGTGCCAGCAGCTTGGGGCAGTATTTT; cdr3_aa: CASSLGQYF
v_call: TRBV20-1; j_call: TRBJ2-3; d_call: TRBD2; clone_size: -; cdr3_nt: TGCAGTGCAGGGACTAGCGGGGGCACAGATACGCAGTATTTT; cdr3_aa: CSAGTSGGTDTQYF
v_call: TRBV20-1; j_call: TRBJ2-2; d_call: -; clone_size: -; cdr3_nt: TGCAGTGCAAGAGGGGGGGCGAACACCGGGGAGCTGTTTTTT; cdr3_aa: CSARGGANTGELFF
v_call: TRBV4-1; j_call: TRBJ1-2; d_call: -; clone_size: -; cdr3_nt: TGCGCCAGCAGCCACCTCTCCTCCTTAGCTAACTATGGCTACACCTTC; cdr3_aa: CASSHLSSLANYGYTF
v_call: TRBV5-1; j_call: TRBJ1-1; d_call: -; clone_size: few; cdr3_nt: TGCGCCAGCAGGCTGGACAGAGAGAACACTGAAGCTTTCTTT; cdr3_aa: CASRLDRENTEAFF
v_call: TRBV6-6; j_call: TRBJ2-4; d_call: -; clone_size: few; cdr3_nt: TGTGCCAGCAGCCGGGACCGAGGGAAAAACATTCAGTACTTC; cdr3_aa: CASSRDRGKNIQYF
v_call: TRBV12-3/TRBV12-4; j_call: TRBJ2-2; d_call: TRBD2; clone_size: -; cdr3_nt: TGTGCCAGCAGTCGACGACTAGCGGGAAACACCGGGGAGCTGTTTTTT; cdr3_aa: CASSRRLAGNTGELFF
v_call: TRBV28; j_call: TRBJ1-5; d_call: TRBD1; clone_size: -; cdr3_nt: TGTGCCAGCCGAGGCAGGGGGCAGCAGCCCCAGCATTTT; cdr3_aa: CASRGRGQQPQHF
v_call: TRBV2; j_call: TRBJ2-7; d_call: -; clone_size: -; cdr3_nt: TGTGCCAGCAGTGATGGGGAGGTCTCCTACGAGCAGTACTTC; cdr3_aa: CASSDGEVSYEQYF
v_call: TRBV7-2; j_call: TRBJ2-7; d_call: -; clone_size: -; cdr3_nt: TGTGCCAGCAGCTTAGAGCCCCATAGCTACGAGCAGTACTTC; cdr3_aa: CASSLEPHSYEQYF
v_call: TRBV5-1; j_call: TRBJ2-7; d_call: -; clone_size: -; cdr3_nt: TGCACCAGCAGCAGGGACTCCTACGAGCAGTACTTC; cdr3_aa: CTSSRDSYEQYF
v_call: TRBV20-1; j_call: TRBJ1-1; d_call: -; clone_size: -; cdr3_nt: TGCAGTGCTGCAAATCCTGATACGACTGAAGCTTTCTTT; cdr3_aa: CSAANPDTTEAFF
v_call: TRBV20-1; j_call: TRBJ2-3; d_call: -; clone_size: few; cdr3_nt: TGCAGTGCCCCGGAGGTTTTGAGAGGGAAAGATACGCAGTATTTT; cdr3_aa: CSAPEVLRGKDTQYF
v_call: TRBV20-1; j_call: TRBJ2-5; d_call: TRBD1; clone_size: -; cdr3_nt: TGCAGTGCCCGCGATCCCCGGACAGGCCGAGAGACCCAGTACTTC; cdr3_aa: CSARDPRTGRETQYF
v_call: TRBV10-2; j_call: TRBJ2-2; d_call: TRBD2; clone_size: -; cdr3_nt: TGCGCCAGCAGTGATCTCCTAGCGGGGGATAAGGTCACGAACACCGGGGAGCTGTTTTTT; cdr3_aa: CASSDLLAGDKVTNTGELFF
v_call: TRBV19; j_call: TRBJ2-7; d_call: TRBD1; clone_size: few; cdr3_nt: TGTGCCAGTAGTGACCGGGACAGGGCGGTCGAGCAGTACTTC; cdr3_aa: CASSDRDRAVEQYF
v_call: TRBV4-1; j_call: TRBJ2-7; d_call: -; clone_size: -; cdr3_nt: TGCGCCAGCAGCCAAGAAGGATTCGGGGCTACGCGCTACGAGCAGTACTTC; cdr3_aa: CASSQEGFGATRYEQYF
v_call: TRBV7-9; j_call: TRBJ2-5; d_call: TRBD1; clone_size: -; cdr3_nt: TGTGCCAGCAGCTCCTCCGGGACAGGGAAGACCCAGTACTTC; cdr3_aa: CASSSSGTGKTQYF
v_call: TRBV7-2; j_call: TRBJ2-3; d_call: TRBD2; clone_size: once; cdr3_nt: TGTGCCAGCAGTTCCCGTCGGGGGGAGGGAACAGATACGCAGTATTTT; cdr3_aa: CASSSRRGEGTDTQYF
v_call: TRBV18; j_call: TRBJ2-3; d_call: -; clone_size: many; cdr3_nt: TGTGCCAGCTCACCACTAGGAACAGATACGCAGTATTTT; cdr3_aa: CASSPLGTDTQYF
v_call: TRBV12-5; j_call: TRBJ2-7; d_call: -; clone_size: -; cdr3_nt: TGTGCTAGTGGTTTGGATCAGGGGTTGAAGCAGTACTTC; cdr3_aa: CASGLDQGLKQYF
v_call: TRBV7-2; j_call: TRBJ2-4; d_call: TRBD2; clone_size: few; cdr3_nt: TGTGCCAGCAGCTCCCAAATTAGACTAGCGGGAGAAAACATTCAGTACTTC; cdr3_aa: CASSSQIRLAGENIQYF
v_call: TRBV6-1; j_call: TRBJ2-7; d_call: TRBD2; clone_size: -; cdr3_nt: TGTGCCAGCTATCCGACTAGCGGATCTGTCTACGAGCAGTACTTC; cdr3_aa: CASYPTSGSVYEQYF
v_call: TRBV5-1; j_call: TRBJ2-5; d_call: TRBD2; clone_size: -; cdr3_nt: TGCGCCAGCAGCCGGGGAGCGGGAGAAGAGACCCAGTACTTC; cdr3_aa: CASSRGAGEETQYF
v_call: TRBV12-3/TRBV12-4; j_call: TRBJ2-3; d_call: -; clone_size: few; cdr3_nt: TGTGCCAGCAGAATGACTCCACTAGTTGATACGCAGTATTTT; cdr3_aa: CASRMTPLVDTQYF
v_call: TRBV7-9; j_call: TRBJ2-7; d_call: -; clone_size: few; cdr3_nt: TGTGCCAGCAGCCTCCGGGAAACCTACGAGCAGTACTTC; cdr3_aa: CASSLRETYEQYF
v_call: TRBV12-3/TRBV12-4; j_call: TRBJ2-1; d_call: TRBD2; clone_size: -; cdr3_nt: TGTGCCAGCAGTCCGACTAGCGGGAGGGTCCATGAGCAGTTCTTC; cdr3_aa: CASSPTSGRVHEQFF
v_call: TRBV28; j_call: TRBJ2-1; d_call: TRBD2; clone_size: few; cdr3_nt: TGTGCCAGCAGTTTATCGGCAGGGCTAGCGGGAGTAAAGAATGAGCAGTTCTTC; cdr3_aa: CASSLSAGLAGVKNEQFF
v_call: TRBV12-3/TRBV12-4; j_call: TRBJ2-7; d_call: TRBD1; clone_size: few; cdr3_nt: TGTGCCAGCAGTTTCGAACAGGGGGGAACCTACGAGCAGTACTTC; cdr3_aa: CASSFEQGGTYEQYF
v_call: TRBV24-1; j_call: TRBJ2-1; d_call: TRBD1; clone_size: -; cdr3_nt: TGTGCCACCAGTGATTTGGGACAGGGGGCCGATGAGCAGTTCTTC; cdr3_aa: CATSDLGQGADEQFF
v_call: TRBV11-2; j_call: TRBJ2-7; d_call: -; clone_size: -; cdr3_nt: TGTGCCAGCAGCTCGACATCCTACGAGCAGTACTTC; cdr3_aa: CASSSTSYEQYF
v_call: TRBV7-2; j_call: TRBJ2-5; d_call: -; clone_size: -; cdr3_nt: TGTGCCAGCAGCCTTAGCGACATCCAAGAGACCCAGTACTTC; cdr3_aa: CASSLSDIQETQYF
v_call: TRBV20-1; j_call: TRBJ1-2; d_call: TRBD1; clone_size: few; cdr3_nt: TGCAGTGCTAGAGATGCCCAGGGGGCGTCTGGCTACACCTTC; cdr3_aa: CSARDAQGASGYTF